This passage covers 5 T cell receptor beta chains from one sample sequenced in a study of blood T cell repertoires in COVID-19. Repertoires were generated with immunoSEQ multiplex PCR, while TCRdb's copy carries only in-frame clones and drops some. This table has some 400,000 clones, 81% appearing once. Source material: peripheral blood. The receptors originated from a human donor with acute or convalescent COVID-19. The donor label of this sample is uncertain.

V gene TRBV19 combines with J gene TRBJ2-7; 10 bases agree with TRBD2. Germline V gene data show CDR1 as LNHDA and CDR2 as SQIVND (reference sequence). The V segment lost 6 bases and the J segment 0 bases; nucleotides outside the gene matches: 14. The length of the CDR3 is 18 residues. The chain's CDR3 is CASSPVRSGRSNSYEQYF. The CDR3 DNA is TGTGCCAGTAGCCCCGTACGTAGCGGGAGGTCCAACTCCTACGAGCAGTACTTC. The variable domain in full, with the rest retrieved from reference TRBV19 and TRBJ2-7, is DGGITQSPKYLFRKEGQNVTLSCEQNLNHDAMYWYRQDPGQGLRLIYYSQIVNDFQKGDIAEGYSVSREKKESFPLTVTSAQKNPTAFYLCASSPVRSGRSNSYEQYFGPGTRLTVT.

The chain recombines TRBV6-6 with TRBJ2-7, with D possibly being TRBD1 (5 bases). V was pared by 0 bases and J by 6 bases, with 18 bases between. This CDR3 contains 16 residues. Germline V gene lookup returns CDR1 MNHNY and CDR2 SVGAGI (reference sequence). The CDR3 sequence is CASSYSKSGAFGEQYF. The CDR3 bases are TGTGCCAGCAGTTACTCGAAGTCTGGGGCGTTTGGCGAGCAGTACTTC.

This chain links TRBV7-7 with TRBJ2-5; 9 positions agree with TRBD1. Trimming removed 5 bases from V and 4 bases from J; junction bases left unmatched: 2. The CDR3 is made up of 13 amino acids. Germline loops: CDR1 SSHAT, CDR2 FNYEAQ (reference sequence). Written as DNA, the CDR3 is TGTGCCAGCAGCCCGGGACAGGGAGAGACCCAGTACTTC. Its protein product is CASSPGQGETQYF.

This clone was observed a few times. The chain couples TRBV7-9 to TRBJ2-7; 8 positions match TRBD1. The CDR3 length is 12 residues. Germline assignment: CDR1 SEHNR and CDR2 FQNEAQ (reference sequence). The ends lost 4 bases at V and 4 bases at J; junction bases unmatched: 0. The CDR3 coding sequence is TGTGCCAGCAGCTGGGACAGGTACGAGCAGTACTTC. Protein product: CASSWDRYEQYF.

The gene calls are TRBV6-6 and TRBJ1-6, with D perhaps TRBD1 (5 bases). Trimming stripped 6 bases from V and 6 bases from J, with 18 bases between. The CDR3 consists of 16 residues. Germline V gene sequence: CDR1 MNHNY, CDR2 SVGAGI (reference sequence). The CDR3: CASRTRGEGSNSPLHF. The CDR3 DNA follows: TGTGCCAGCAGGACCCGCGGGGAGGGGTCTAATTCACCCCTCCACTTT.